This TCR beta chain was documented in a study of OX40 agonist ivuxolimab in advanced cancers. Study-wide background: Earlier anti-PD-1, anti-PD-L1 or anti-CTLA-4 therapy was permitted; about 39% had received some.

General study points: Some patients without response likewise showed low normalized clonal expansion. Clonal expansion was seen in CD4+ and CD8+ blood T cells by week 6 at 0.1 to 3.0 mg/kg.

Some clones are missing from TCRdb's copy, which holds only in-frame ones; the method was immunoSEQ multiplex PCR. The table records some 110,000 clones, 92% of them present only once. This clone was seen a single time. No antigen is known for it. V was cut by 7 bases and J by 3 bases, with 16 bases left in between. The CDR3 length is 16 residues. CDR1 is LNHDA and CDR2 is SQIVND in the germline V gene (reference sequence). The source of this sequence is an adult with an advanced solid tumor such as melanoma, head and neck, liver or kidney cancer. The chain is built from TRBV19 and TRBJ2-6; perhaps TRBD1 as D (6 bases). The source was CD4+ or CD8+ T cells sorted from blood, collected in a trial of the OX40 agonist ivuxolimab. The chain's CDR3 is CASTTTGYGGANVLTF. As DNA, the CDR3 is TGTGCCAGTACAACTACAGGGTACGGTGGGGCCAACGTCCTGACTTTC.